The 27 T cell receptor beta chains in this list originate from one sample, sequenced in a study of cytomegalovirus exposure and HLA in healthy donors. PCR primers comprised 60 Vbeta and 13 Jbeta primers. Sequencing used immunoSEQ multiplex PCR; TCRdb keeps in-frame clones, though not all of them. The sample has around 150,000 clones; the top ten hold 1% to 1.5%. Sequencing was performed on PBMCs. These receptor sequences come from a woman in her fifties or sixties in good health and CMV-seronegative.

The rearrangement links TRBV21-1 to TRBJ1-1; the listed D gene, TRBD1, was not tested against the DNA. TRBV21-1 is described as a pseudogene. This CDR3 contains 14 residues. The CDR3 nucleotides are TGTGCCAGCATCCAACAGGGTAGGGACACTGAAGCTTTCTTT. Its protein is CASIQQGRDTEAFF.

The genes are TRBV5-4 and TRBJ2-5; TRBD1 is a possible D gene (6 bases). The J call may be faulty, since TRBJ2-7 better matches the DNA end. The CDR3 loop spans 14 amino acids. Germline CDR1 and CDR2: SGHNT and YYREEE (reference sequence). The CDR3 sequence: CASSTVDSGREQYF. CDR3 in DNA: TGTGCCAGCAGCACCGTGGACAGCGGCCGCGAGCAGTACTTC.

The chain recombines TRBV2 with TRBJ1-1; D possibly corresponds to TRBD1 (5 bases). Germline V gives CDR1 SNHLY, CDR2 FYNNEI. CDR3 length: 15 amino acids. Trimming removed 7 bases from V and 0 bases from J, with 15 bases in between. The DNA for the CDR3 is TGTGCCAGCACTCGAAGCCCGGGGGTGAACACTGAAGCTTTCTTT. Residues: CASTRSPGVNTEAFF.

The chain uses TRBV5-1 and TRBJ2-7; no clear D. The CDR3 consists of 15 residues. V was cut by 1 base and J by 0 bases, with 11 bases left in between. CDR1 and CDR2 (germline): SGHRS, YFSETQ. The CDR3 loop is CASSLRVVDSYEQYF. The CDR3 nucleotides read TGCGCCAGCAGCTTGCGCGTGGTCGACTCCTACGAGCAGTACTTC.

This chain uses TRBV6-6 with TRBJ1-6; 8 nucleotides agree with TRBD1. The CDR3 is 15 amino acids. J was trimmed by 8 bases and V by 4 bases; bases with no gene match: 7. CDR1 MNHNY and CDR2 SVGAGI come from the germline V gene (reference sequence). The CDR3 nucleotides read TGTGCCAGCAGTTCCGGACAGGGCCCTTATTCACCCCTCCACTTT. It translates to CASSSGQGPYSPLHF.

J is TRBJ2-1 and V is TRBV7-9; 10 positions match TRBD2. Losses at the gene ends were 4 bases for V and 3 bases for J; bases not matched to a gene: 6. This CDR3 region has 16 residues. Germline CDR1 SEHNR, CDR2 FQNEAQ (reference sequence). The CDR3 spells CASSSATSGYYNEQFF. Here the CDR3 DNA reads TGTGCCAGCAGCTCCGCGACTAGCGGGTACTACAATGAGCAGTTCTTC.

The chain employs TRBV7-2 and TRBJ2-7; D ambiguous. Germline V CDR1 and CDR2: SGHTA, FQGNSA. V lost 3 bases and J lost 3, with 12 bases in between. The CDR3 contains 14 residues. The DNA for the CDR3 is TGTGCCAGCAGCTTTACGCAGGTTGGCTACGAGCAGTACTTC. It is translated as CASSFTQVGYEQYF.

This chain connects TRBV4-3 to TRBJ1-2; 11 bases align to TRBD1. Germline values: CDR1 LGHNA, CDR2 YSLEER. This CDR3 spans 16 amino acids. V shed 1 base, J shed 8 bases, and the junction held 9 bases outside the gene matches. This CDR3 reads CASSQGGQGDILGYTF. DNA for the CDR3: TGCGCCAGCAGCCAAGGGGGACAGGGGGATATACTAGGCTACACCTTC.

V is TRBV7-2 and J is TRBJ1-5; 9 nucleotides match TRBD1. V gave up 4 bases and J gave up 3 bases; unmatched junction bases: 4. The CDR3 is 15 amino acids. From germline, CDR1 is SGHTA and CDR2 FQGNSA. As DNA, the CDR3 is TGTGCCAGCAGCTGGGGACAGGGTTCCAATCAGCCCCAGCATTTT. Protein product: CASSWGQGSNQPQHF.

The rearrangement uses TRBV5-4 and TRBJ2-7; 9 bases line up with TRBD1. The V and J ends lost 7 bases and 6 bases, in that order; junction bases with no gene match: 14. This CDR3 comprises 15 residues. Germline-derived CDR1 and CDR2 are SGHNT and YYREEE (reference sequence). CDR3 region: CASRRWGDRELEQYF. The CDR3 coding sequence is TGTGCCAGCCGCCGGTGGGGGGACAGGGAGCTCGAGCAGTACTTC.

The rearrangement links TRBV7-2 to TRBJ2-1, with a tentative D call TRBD2 (5 bases). The CDR3 extends over 12 amino acids. CDR1 is SGHTA, CDR2 FQGNSA, per germline. The V gene lost 5 bases and the J gene lost 9 bases, with 11 bases spanning the gap. As DNA, the CDR3 is TGTGCCAGCAGCCGGGGAGAGGGTGAGCAGTTCTTC. Its translation: CASSRGEGEQFF.

The chain uses TRBV7-3 and TRBJ2-1, with 7 positions matching TRBD2. This CDR3 contains 14 residues. The J segment lost 1 base and the V segment lost 5 bases, leaving 2 bases of the junction unmatched. Germline assignment: CDR1 SGHTA and CDR2 FQGTGA. The CDR3 coding sequence is TGTGCCAGCAGCCCTAGCGGATCCTACAATGAGCAGTTCTTC. It is translated as CASSPSGSYNEQFF.

The chain employs TRBV5-6 and TRBJ2-1; D might be TRBD2 (6 bases). This CDR3 region has 16 residues. Germline V CDR1 and CDR2: SGHDT, YYEEEE. The V end lost 4 bases, the J end lost 3 bases, and 17 bases lay between the germline ends. The CDR3 coding sequence is TGTGCCAGCAGCCTGGCTGGCGGGAATCGCTACAATGAGCAGTTCTTC. Translation gives CASSLAGGNRYNEQFF.

The genes are TRBV6-5 and TRBJ1-1; D not certain. Trimming shortened V by 6 bases and J by 6 bases, and 8 bases separated the two germline ends. Germline assignment: CDR1 MNHEY and CDR2 SVGAGI. The CDR3 has 11 residues. The CDR3 region has the DNA TGTGCCAGCAGACGGGAGTCTGAAGCTTTCTTT. Its protein product is CASRRESEAFF.

CDR3 loop: CASSYILNSPLHF. DNA of the CDR3: TGTGCCAGCAGCTACATCCTTAATTCACCCCTCCACTTT. The chain has TRBV14 and TRBJ1-6, with D hard to call. CDR1 SGHDN and CDR2 FVKESK come from the germline V gene. The CDR3 sequence is 13 residues long. V lost 5 bases, J lost 6 bases, and 8 bases lay in between.

V usage is TRBV6-1 and J usage is TRBJ2-7; 7 bases align to TRBD1. The V gene's germline CDR1 is MNHNS and CDR2 SASEGT. CDR3 length: 14 amino acids. Unmatched junction bases numbered 6, after V lost 6 bases and J lost 1 base. The CDR3 bases are TGTGCCAGCAGGGCGCCGGGACAGTCCTACGAGCAGTACTTC. It is translated as CASRAPGQSYEQYF.

The genes are TRBV4-2 and TRBJ1-5, with a possible D match to TRBD1 (5 bases). CDR1 is LGHNA and CDR2 is YNFKEQ in the germline V gene. The CDR3 runs to 14 residues. The V gene lost 0 bases and the J gene lost 4 bases, with 7 bases spanning the gap. Here the CDR3 DNA reads TGTGCCAGCAGCCAAGATGGGGGGAATCAGCCCCAGCATTTT. This sequence encodes CASSQDGGNQPQHF.

With regard to this clone: One junction end does not reproduce the germline sequence, and a read error may be involved. CDR3 region: CASSVVAGNTGELFF. The CDR3 bases are TGTGCCAGCAGTGTAGTAGCGGGCAACACGGGGGAGCTGTTTTTT. V usage is TRBV6-1 and J usage is TRBJ2-2; 7 nucleotides align to TRBD2. Germline CDR1 and CDR2: MNHNS and SASEGT. The CDR3 covers 15 residues.

The V gene is TRBV15, the J gene TRBJ2-7; weak D call: TRBD2 (5 bases). The CDR3 has 12 amino acids. Germline CDR1 reads LNHNV; CDR2 reads YYDKDF (reference sequence). The V end was cut by 5 bases, the J end by 4 bases, with 9 bases between. CDR3 in amino acids: CATSSGLYEQYF. The CDR3 nucleotides are TGTGCCACCAGCTCCGGACTTTACGAGCAGTACTTC. The entire variable domain, with the rest obtained from reference TRBV15 and TRBJ2-7, is as follows: DAMVIQNPRYQVTQFGKPVTLSCSQTLNHNVMYWYQQKSSQAPKLLFHYYDKDFNNEADTPDNFQSRRPNTSFCFLDIRSPGLGDTAMYLCATSSGLYEQYFGPGTRLTVT.

This sequence joins TRBV5-1 and TRBJ2-2; maybe TRBD1 (5 bases). Looked up from germline, CDR1 is SGHRS and CDR2 is YFSETQ. Trimming stripped 0 bases from V and 2 bases from J, with 14 bases between. The CDR3 extends over 17 amino acids. The CDR3 here is CASSLALTGVNTGELFF. CDR3 bases: TGCGCCAGCAGCTTGGCCCTAACAGGCGTTAACACCGGGGAGCTGTTTTTT.

This chain connects TRBV7-9 to TRBJ2-3; D remains unclear. The CDR3 is made up of 14 amino acids. CDR1 and CDR2 from the germline V gene are SEHNR and FQNEAQ (reference sequence). Trimming took off 5 bases at V and 0 bases at J, with 9 bases between the two ends. The CDR3 here is CASSTTASTDTQYF. The CDR3 nucleotides are TGTGCCAGCAGCACTACCGCTAGCACAGATACGCAGTATTTT.

This rearrangement joins TRBV2 to TRBJ2-3; a weak D match, TRBD2 (7 bases). The CDR3 has 16 amino acids. In germline, CDR1 is SNHLY, CDR2 FYNNEI. The V end was cut by 0 bases, the J end by 1 base, with 11 bases between. The CDR3 region has the DNA TGTGCCAGCAGTGAAGCGCAAGGGGGGGGCACAGATACGCAGTATTTT. As protein: CASSEAQGGGTDTQYF.

The gene calls are TRBV7-8 and TRBJ2-7, with a weak D call TRBD2 (6 bases). The V end was cut by 1 base, the J end by 6 bases, with 10 bases between. The CDR3 length is 13 residues. Germline CDR1 and CDR2: SGHVS and FQNEAQ. The CDR3 loop is CASSLEPGGEQYF. The CDR3 bases are TGTGCCAGCAGCTTAGAGCCCGGGGGCGAGCAGTACTTC. Looking up the rest from reference TRBV7-8 and TRBJ2-7 gives the full variable domain: GAGVSQSPRYKVAKRGQDVALRCDPISGHVSLFWYQQALGQGPEFLTYFQNEAQLDKSGLPSDRFFAERPEGSVSTLKIQRTQQEDSAVYLCASSLEPGGEQYFGPGTRLTVT.

The chain combines TRBV18 with TRBJ2-7; weak D call: TRBD2 (5 bases). V lost 5 bases and J 5 bases, leaving 22 bases between the germline ends. From germline, CDR1 is KGHSH and CDR2 LQKENI. The CDR3 is made up of 16 amino acids. Written as DNA, the CDR3 is TGTGCCAGCTCAAACCTCTTGGGAGCGTCCCTCAACGAGCAGTACTTC. It translates to CASSNLLGASLNEQYF.

This sequence joins TRBV4-3 and TRBJ2-7, with a possible D match to TRBD2 (6 bases). The CDR3 is 13 amino acids. Trimming cost V 0 bases and J 7 bases, with 10 bases left between them. Looked up from germline, CDR1 is LGHNA and CDR2 is YSLEER. Here the CDR3 DNA reads TGCGCCAGCAGCCAAGAGGAGGGCGGGGAGCAGTACTTC. Protein product: CASSQEEGGEQYF.

The chain employs TRBV15 and TRBJ2-2; 7 bases match TRBD2. The CDR3 totals 16 residues. The junction had 5 bases not matched to a gene; V was cut back by 0 bases and J by 4 bases. Germline CDR1 and CDR2: LNHNV and YYDKDF (reference sequence). The CDR3 protein is CATSRDLLAATGELFF. CDR3 nucleotides: TGTGCCACCAGCAGAGATCTGCTAGCGGCCACCGGGGAGCTGTTTTTT.

As for this clone: At one of its ends the junction is not consistent with the germline gene, which may arise from a read error. The J gene is TRBJ2-7, the V gene TRBV5-6, with 10 nucleotides matching TRBD1. Germline values: CDR1 SGHDT, CDR2 YYEEEE. The CDR3 length is 14 residues. The DNA for the CDR3 is TGTGCCAGCACCTTGATCGGGACAGGGGTCGAGCAGTACTTC. This translates into CASTLIGTGVEQYF. The full variable domain, rest sourced from reference TRBV5-6 and TRBJ2-7, is DAGVTQSPTHLIKTRGQQVTLRCSPKSGHDTVSWYQQALGQGPQFIFQYYEEEERQRGNFPDRFSGHQFPNYSSELNVNALLLGDSALYLCASTLIGTGVEQYFGPGTRLTVT.